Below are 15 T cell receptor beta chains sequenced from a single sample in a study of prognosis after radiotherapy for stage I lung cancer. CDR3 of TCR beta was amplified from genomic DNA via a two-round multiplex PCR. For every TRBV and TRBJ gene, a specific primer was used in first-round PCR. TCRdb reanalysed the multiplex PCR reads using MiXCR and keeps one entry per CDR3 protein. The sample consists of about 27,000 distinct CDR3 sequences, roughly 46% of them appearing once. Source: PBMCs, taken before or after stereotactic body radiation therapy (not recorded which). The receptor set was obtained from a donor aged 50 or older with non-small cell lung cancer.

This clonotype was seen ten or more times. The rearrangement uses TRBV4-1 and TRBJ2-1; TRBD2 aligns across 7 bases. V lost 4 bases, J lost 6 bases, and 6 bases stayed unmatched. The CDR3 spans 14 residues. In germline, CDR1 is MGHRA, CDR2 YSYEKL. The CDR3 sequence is CASSLPSGGNEQFF. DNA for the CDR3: TGCGCCAGCAGCCTTCCCTCGGGAGGCAATGAGCAGTTCTTC.

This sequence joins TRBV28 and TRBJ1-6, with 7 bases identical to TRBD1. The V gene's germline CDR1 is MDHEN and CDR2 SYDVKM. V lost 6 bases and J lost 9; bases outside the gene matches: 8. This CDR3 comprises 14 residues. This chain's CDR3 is CASRPTGEGSPLHF. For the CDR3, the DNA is TGTGCCAGCAGACCAACAGGGGAGGGTTCACCCCTCCACTTT.

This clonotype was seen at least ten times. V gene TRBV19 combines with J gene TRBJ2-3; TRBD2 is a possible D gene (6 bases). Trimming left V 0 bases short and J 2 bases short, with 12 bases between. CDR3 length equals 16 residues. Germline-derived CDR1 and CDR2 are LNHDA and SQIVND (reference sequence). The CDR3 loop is CASSIEGGGSTDTQYF. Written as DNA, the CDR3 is TGTGCCAGTAGTATAGAAGGCGGAGGGTCCACAGATACGCAGTATTTT.

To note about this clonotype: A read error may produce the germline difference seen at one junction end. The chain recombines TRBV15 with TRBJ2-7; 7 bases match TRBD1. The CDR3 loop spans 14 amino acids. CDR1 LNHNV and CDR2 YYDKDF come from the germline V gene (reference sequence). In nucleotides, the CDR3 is TGTGCCATCAGCATAGAGACAGGGACCTACGAGCAGTACTTC. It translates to CAISIETGTYEQYF.

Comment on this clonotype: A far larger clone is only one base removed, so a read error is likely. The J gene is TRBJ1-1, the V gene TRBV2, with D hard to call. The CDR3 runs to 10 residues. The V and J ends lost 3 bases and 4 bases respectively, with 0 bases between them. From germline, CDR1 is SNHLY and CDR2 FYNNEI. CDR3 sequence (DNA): TGTGCCAGCAGTGACACTGAAGCTTTCTTT. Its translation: CASSDTEAFF.

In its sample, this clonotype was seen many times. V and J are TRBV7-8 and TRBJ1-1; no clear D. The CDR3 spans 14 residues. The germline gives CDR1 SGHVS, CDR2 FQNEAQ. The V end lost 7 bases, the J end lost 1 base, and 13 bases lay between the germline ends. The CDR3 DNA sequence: TGTGCCAGCACCAACACAGCGACGAACACTGAAGCTTTCTTT. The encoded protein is CASTNTATNTEAFF.

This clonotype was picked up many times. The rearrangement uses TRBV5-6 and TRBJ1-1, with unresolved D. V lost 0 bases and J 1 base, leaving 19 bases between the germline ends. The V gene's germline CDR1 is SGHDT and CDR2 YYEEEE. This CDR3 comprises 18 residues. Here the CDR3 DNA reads TGTGCCAGCAGCTTGGGATTCGTGACGGAGGCCAAGAACACTGAAGCTTTCTTT. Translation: CASSLGFVTEAKNTEAFF.

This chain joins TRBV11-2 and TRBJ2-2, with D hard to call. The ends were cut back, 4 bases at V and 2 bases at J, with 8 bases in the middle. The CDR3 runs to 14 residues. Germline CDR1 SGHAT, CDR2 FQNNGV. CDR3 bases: TGTGCCAGCAGCTACGATATTAACACCGGGGAGCTGTTTTTT. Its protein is CASSYDINTGELFF.

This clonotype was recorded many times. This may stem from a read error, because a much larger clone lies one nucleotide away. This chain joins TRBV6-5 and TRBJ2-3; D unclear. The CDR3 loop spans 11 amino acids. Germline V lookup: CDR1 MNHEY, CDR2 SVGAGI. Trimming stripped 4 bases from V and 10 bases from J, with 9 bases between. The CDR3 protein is CASSFRYAQYF. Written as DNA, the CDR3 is TGTGCCAGCAGTTTTCGGTATGCGCAGTATTTT.

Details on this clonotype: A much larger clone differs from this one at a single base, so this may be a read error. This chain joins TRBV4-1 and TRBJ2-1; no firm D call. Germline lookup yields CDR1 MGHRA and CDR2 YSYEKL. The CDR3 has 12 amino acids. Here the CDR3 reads CASIQVYNEQFF. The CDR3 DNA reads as TGCGCCAGCATCCAAGTTTACAATGAGCAGTTCTTC.

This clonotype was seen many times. The CDR3 sequence: CASSQSFRDPIAFF. CDR3 DNA sequence: TGCGCCAGCAGCCAGTCTTTCCGGGACCCGATAGCTTTCTTT. J is TRBJ1-1 and V is TRBV4-3; D is perhaps TRBD1 (5 bases). V lost 3 bases and J 10 bases, leaving 18 bases between the germline ends. The CDR3 has 14 amino acids. CDR1 and CDR2 (germline): LGHNA, YSLEER.

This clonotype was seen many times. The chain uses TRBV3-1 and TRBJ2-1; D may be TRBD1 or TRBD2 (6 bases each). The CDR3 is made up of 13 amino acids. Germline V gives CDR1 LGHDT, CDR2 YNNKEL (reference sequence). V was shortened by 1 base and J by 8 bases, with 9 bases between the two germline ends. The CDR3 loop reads CASSQGGAYEQFF. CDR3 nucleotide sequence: TGTGCCAGCAGCCAAGGGGGGGCCTATGAGCAGTTCTTC.

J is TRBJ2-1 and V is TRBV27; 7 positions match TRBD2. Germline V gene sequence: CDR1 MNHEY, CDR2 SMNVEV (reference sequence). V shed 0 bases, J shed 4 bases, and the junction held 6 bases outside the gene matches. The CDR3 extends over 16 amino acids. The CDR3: CASSLSPGRIYNEQFF. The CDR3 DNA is TGTGCCAGCAGTTTATCCCCCGGGAGGATATACAATGAGCAGTTCTTC.

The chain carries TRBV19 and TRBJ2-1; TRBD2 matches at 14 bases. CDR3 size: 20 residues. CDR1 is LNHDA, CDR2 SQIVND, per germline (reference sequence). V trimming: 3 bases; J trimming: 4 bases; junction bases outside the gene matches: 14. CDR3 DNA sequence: TGTGCCAGTAGTATCATTCCCGGGACTAGCGGGAGCCCCAAGTACAATGAGCAGTTCTTC. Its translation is CASSIIPGTSGSPKYNEQFF.

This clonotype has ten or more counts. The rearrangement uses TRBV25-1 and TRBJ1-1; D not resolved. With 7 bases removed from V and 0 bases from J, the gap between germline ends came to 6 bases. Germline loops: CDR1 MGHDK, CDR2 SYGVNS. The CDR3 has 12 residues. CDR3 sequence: CASKSVNTEAFF. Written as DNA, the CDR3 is TGTGCCAGCAAATCTGTGAACACTGAAGCTTTCTTT. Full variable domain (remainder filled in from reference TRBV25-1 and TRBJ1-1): EADIYQTPRYLVIGTGKKITLECSQTMGHDKMYWYQQDPGMELHLIHYSYGVNSTEKGDLSSESTVSRIRTEHFPLTLESARPSHTSQYLCASKSVNTEAFFGQGTRLTVV.